The 10 T cell receptor beta chains below all came from one sample that was sequenced in a study of cytomegalovirus exposure and HLA in healthy donors. The PCR employed 60 Vbeta primers together with 13 Jbeta primers. Profiling relied on immunoSEQ multiplex PCR, and the TCRdb table lists in-frame clones only, not all of them. This sample has roughly 150,000 clones, with 60% to 80% found just once. Sequencing was performed on PBMCs. All receptors derive from a woman in her 40s in good health and CMV-seronegative.

V and J are TRBV5-1 and TRBJ2-2, with 11 bases identical to TRBD2. Per the germline V gene, CDR1 is SGHRS and CDR2 is YFSETQ. V trimming: 0 bases; J trimming: 4 bases; junction bases outside the gene matches: 2. This CDR3 contains 16 residues. CDR3 bases: TGCGCCAGCAGCTTGGGCCTAGCGGGAGGCACCGGGGAGCTGTTTTTT. Translating gives CASSLGLAGGTGELFF.

This clone showed up just once. The chain combines TRBV7-2 with TRBJ2-5; TRBD2 matches 9 bases. The CDR3 loop spans 14 amino acids. V lost 4 bases and J lost 4; bases outside the gene matches: 4. Germline CDR1 reads SGHTA; CDR2 reads FQGNSA. Here the CDR3 DNA reads TGTGCCAGCAGCTCTAGCGGGGTGGGAGAGACCCAGTACTTC. Translation gives CASSSSGVGETQYF.

The chain combines TRBV6-5 with TRBJ2-7, with 9 bases that match TRBD1. Germline V CDR1 and CDR2: MNHEY, SVGAGI. The CDR3 length is 14 residues. V lost 6 bases to trimming and J lost 7 bases; unmatched junction nucleotides: 10. The CDR3 reads CASRTRDRVWEQYF. The DNA of the CDR3 is TGTGCCAGCAGAACCCGGGACAGGGTTTGGGAGCAGTACTTC.

In nucleotides, the CDR3 is TGTGCCAGCAGTGAAGCGCCGGGGGAGGGGACCCAGTACTTC. Residues: CASSEAPGEGTQYF. The chain carries TRBV2 and TRBJ2-5, with TRBD2 identical over 7 bases. The CDR3 sequence is 14 residues long. From germline, CDR1 is SNHLY and CDR2 FYNNEI. Trimming at V came to 0 bases and at J to 7 bases, leaving 5 bases not matched to a gene. The full variable domain, with the rest looked up from reference TRBV2 and TRBJ2-5, is EPEVTQTPSHQVTQMGQEVILRCVPISNHLYFYWYRQILGQKVEFLVSFYNNEISEKSEIFDDQFSVERPDGSNFTLKIRSTKLEDSAMYFCASSEAPGEGTQYFGPGTRLLVL.

This clone was counted a few times. The J gene is TRBJ2-2, the V gene TRBV7-9; 9 nucleotides match TRBD1. Germline V gene data show CDR1 as SEHNR and CDR2 as FQNEAQ (reference sequence). Unmatched junction bases numbered 4, after V lost 4 bases and J lost 1 base. The CDR3 runs to 16 residues. In DNA, the CDR3 is TGTGCCAGCAGCTCTCCGACAGGGGGGAACACCGGGGAGCTGTTTTTT. Its translation: CASSSPTGGNTGELFF.

CDR3 sequence reads: CASRLSGSAGANVLTF. The CDR3 DNA reads as TGTGCCAGCAGATTATCAGGGTCGGCTGGGGCCAACGTCCTGACTTTC. The chain uses TRBV11-2 and TRBJ2-6, with D possibly matching TRBD1 (5 bases). The CDR3 covers 16 residues. Germline CDR1 and CDR2: SGHAT and FQNNGV. Trimming pared 6 bases from V and 2 bases from J, leaving 14 bases between.

V gene TRBV14 combines with J gene TRBJ2-7; TRBD2 aligns across 11 bases. Germline V gene lookup returns CDR1 SGHDN and CDR2 FVKESK. V trimming: 0 bases; J trimming: 3 bases; junction bases outside the gene matches: 10. This CDR3 is built from 18 residues. The chain's CDR3 is CASSQEDHLLAGVYEQYF. The DNA of the CDR3 is TGTGCCAGCAGCCAAGAAGACCATTTACTAGCGGGAGTCTACGAGCAGTACTTC.

The chain joins TRBV27 to TRBJ1-6; the D gene is possibly TRBD1 (5 bases). Germline V gene sequence: CDR1 MNHEY, CDR2 SMNVEV (reference sequence). The CDR3 consists of 14 residues. V lost 0 bases and J 9 bases, leaving 9 bases between the germline ends. The CDR3 reads CASSLSGEGSPLHF. The CDR3, as DNA: TGTGCCAGCAGTTTATCGGGGGAGGGTTCACCCCTCCACTTT.

The chain links TRBV27 to TRBJ1-2; D perhaps matches TRBD1 (5 bases). CDR3 length: 13 residues. From germline, CDR1 is MNHEY and CDR2 SMNVEV (reference sequence). V was pared by 5 bases and J by 4 bases, with 11 bases between. Written as DNA, the CDR3 is TGTGCCAGCAGTACAGGCGCCTTCTATGGCTACACCTTC. It specifies CASSTGAFYGYTF.

The chain couples TRBV28 to TRBJ1-2; D is uncertain. V was trimmed by 4 bases and J by 4 bases, leaving 10 bases between them. Germline V lookup: CDR1 MDHEN, CDR2 SYDVKM. The CDR3 has 13 residues. The CDR3 here is CASSWSGIYGYTF. The CDR3 DNA reads as TGTGCCAGCAGTTGGTCAGGTATCTATGGCTACACCTTC.